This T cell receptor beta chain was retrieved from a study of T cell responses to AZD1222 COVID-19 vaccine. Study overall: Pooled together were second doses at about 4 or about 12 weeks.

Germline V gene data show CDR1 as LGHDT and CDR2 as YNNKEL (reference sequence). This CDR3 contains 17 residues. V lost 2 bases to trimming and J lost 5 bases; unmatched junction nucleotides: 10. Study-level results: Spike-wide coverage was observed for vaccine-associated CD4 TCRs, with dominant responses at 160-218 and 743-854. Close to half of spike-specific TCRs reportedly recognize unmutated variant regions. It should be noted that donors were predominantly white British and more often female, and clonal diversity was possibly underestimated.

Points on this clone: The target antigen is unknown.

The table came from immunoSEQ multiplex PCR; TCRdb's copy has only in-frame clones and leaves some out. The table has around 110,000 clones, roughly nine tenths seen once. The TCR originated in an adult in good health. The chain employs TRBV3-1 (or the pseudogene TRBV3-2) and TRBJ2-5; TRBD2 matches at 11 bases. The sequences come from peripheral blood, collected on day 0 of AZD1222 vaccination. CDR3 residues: CASSQYRLAGKRETQYF. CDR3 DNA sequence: TGTGCCAGCAGCCAATACCGACTAGCGGGAAAGCGGGAGACCCAGTACTTC.